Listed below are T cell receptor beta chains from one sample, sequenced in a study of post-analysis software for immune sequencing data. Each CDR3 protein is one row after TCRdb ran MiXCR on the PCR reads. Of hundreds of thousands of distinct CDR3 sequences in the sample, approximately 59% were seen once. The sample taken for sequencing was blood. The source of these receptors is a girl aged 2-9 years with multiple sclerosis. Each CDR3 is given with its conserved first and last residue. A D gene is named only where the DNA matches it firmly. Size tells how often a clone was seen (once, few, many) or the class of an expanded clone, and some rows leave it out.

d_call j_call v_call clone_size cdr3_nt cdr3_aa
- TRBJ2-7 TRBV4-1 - TGCGCCAGCAGCTCGGGGCGAGTGGCAGATAGCTCCTACGAGCAGTACTTC CASSSGRVADSSYEQYF
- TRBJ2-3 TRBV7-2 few TGTGCCAGCAGCTTAGCGCCCATTTACCGACGTGCTAGCACAGATACGCAGTATTTT CASSLAPIYRRASTDTQYF
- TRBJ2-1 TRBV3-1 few TGTGCCAGCAGCCAAGTACTGAAAGGGCAGGGCGAGCAGTTCTTC CASSQVLKGQGEQFF
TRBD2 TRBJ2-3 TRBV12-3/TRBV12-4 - TGTGCCAGCAGCCCTACTAGCGGGCCAAGAGATACGCAGTATTTT CASSPTSGPRDTQYF
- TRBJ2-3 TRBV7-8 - TGTGCCAGCAGCTTAGAGGGATTGGGGAACACAGATACGCAGTATTTT CASSLEGLGNTDTQYF
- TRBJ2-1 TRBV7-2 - TGTGCCAGCAGACCAGCAGGGGGGAGGATGGCTGAGCAGTTCTTC CASRPAGGRMAEQFF
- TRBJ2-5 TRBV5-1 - TGCGCCAGCAGCTTAGCCCCCAGGCGGGGCCAAGAGACCCAGTACTTC CASSLAPRRGQETQYF
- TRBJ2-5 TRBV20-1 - TGCAGTGCTAGGCCCAGCCAAGAGACCCAGTACTTC CSARPSQETQYF
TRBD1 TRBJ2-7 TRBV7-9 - TGTGCCAGCAGCCCCCGCTGGGACAGGGTCTCTACTCCCTACGAGCAGTACTTC CASSPRWDRVSTPYEQYF
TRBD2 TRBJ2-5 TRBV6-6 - TGTACCAGTAGTGTGGGCGGGAGAGAGACCCAGTACTTC CTSSVGGRETQYF
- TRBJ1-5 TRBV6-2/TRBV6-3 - TGTGCCAGCAGCGTCCCCGGACAGCCCCAGCATTTT CASSVPGQPQHF
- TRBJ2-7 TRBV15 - TGTGCCACCAGCATGGCCGGGACGGTAGACTACGAGCAGTACTTC CATSMAGTVDYEQYF
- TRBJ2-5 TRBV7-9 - TGTGCCAGCAGCTCTTCCACCTGGGGGGTCGGACAAGAGACCCAGTACTTC CASSSSTWGVGQETQYF
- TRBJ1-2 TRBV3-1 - TGTGCCAGCAGCCAAGGCGGGACCAACCCATATGGCTACACCTTC CASSQGGTNPYGYTF
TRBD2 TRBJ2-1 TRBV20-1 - TGCAGTGCTAGCGCACTTAAAGGTAGCGGGGGTCCCAGCTCCTACAATGAGCAGTTCTTC CSASALKGSGGPSSYNEQFF
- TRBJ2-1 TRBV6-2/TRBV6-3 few TGTGCCAGCAGTTACTTTTTCGCCAGCTCCTACAATGAGCAGTTCTTC CASSYFFASSYNEQFF
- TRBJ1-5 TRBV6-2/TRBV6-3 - TGTGCCAGCAGTTCCAACAGGGGCAATCAGCCCCAGCATTTT CASSSNRGNQPQHF
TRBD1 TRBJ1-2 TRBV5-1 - TGCGCCAGCAGGAGGGCAGGGGGCACTTCTAACTATGGCTACACCTTC CASRRAGGTSNYGYTF
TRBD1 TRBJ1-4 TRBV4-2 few TGTGCCAGCAGCCAAGATGATGGGTTGACAGGGAGGTTTAATGAAAAACTGTTTTTT CASSQDDGLTGRFNEKLFF
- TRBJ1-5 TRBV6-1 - TGTGCCAGCAGCGTTAATAGCAATCAGCCCCAGCATTTT CASSVNSNQPQHF
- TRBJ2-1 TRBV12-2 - TGTGCAAGTCGCCTCCGGGCTGTACTAAACAATGAGCAGTTCTTC CASRLRAVLNNEQFF
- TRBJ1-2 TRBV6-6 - TGTGCCAGCAGTTACAAGACGGCTATCTCGCGAGGCTACACCTTC CASSYKTAISRGYTF
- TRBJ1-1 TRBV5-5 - TGTGCCAGCAGCTTGCGGAGCACGAACACTGAAGCTTTCTTT CASSLRSTNTEAFF
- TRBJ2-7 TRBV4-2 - TGTGCCAGCAGCCAAGACATGGGGAGCTACGAGCAGTACTTC CASSQDMGSYEQYF
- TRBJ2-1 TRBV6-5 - TGTGCCAGCAGTTACGGGCACGTGAGCCCCTACAATGAGCAGTTCTTC CASSYGHVSPYNEQFF
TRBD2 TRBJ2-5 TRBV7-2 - TGTGCCAGCAGCTATCTACCCTTTGGCGGGGGGGGTGAGACCCAGTACTTC CASSYLPFGGGGETQYF
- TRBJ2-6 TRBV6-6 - TGTGCCAGCAGTTACCTGGACAGCCCCGGGGCCAACGTCCTGACTTTC CASSYLDSPGANVLTF
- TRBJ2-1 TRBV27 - TGTGCCAGCACGGAGGGGGCGAGGGATGAGCAGTTCTTC CASTEGARDEQFF
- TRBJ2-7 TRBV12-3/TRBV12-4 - TGTGCCAGCAGTTTCCGGGGGAGAGCCGCCCACGAGCAGTACTTC CASSFRGRAAHEQYF
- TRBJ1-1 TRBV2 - TGTGCCGGCAGTGTTCGGTGGGAGACTGAAGCTTTCTTT CAGSVRWETEAFF
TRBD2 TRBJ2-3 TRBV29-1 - TGCAGCGTCCTGAAGATTAGGACTAGCGTACGTGCTGATACGCAGTATTTT CSVLKIRTSVRADTQYF
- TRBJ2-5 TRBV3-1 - TGTGCCAGCAGCCAAGAGATCGGGACCCCCCAGTACTTC CASSQEIGTPQYF
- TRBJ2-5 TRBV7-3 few TGTGCCAGCAGCTTATCCGGGTCTCCAGAGACCCAGTACTTC CASSLSGSPETQYF
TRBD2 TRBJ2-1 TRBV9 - TGTGCCAGCAGCGGACCGGGACTAGCGGAGCAGTTCTTC CASSGPGLAEQFF
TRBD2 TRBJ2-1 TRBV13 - TGTGCCAGCAGCTTAGCAGGGACTAGTTCTGAGCAGTTCTTC CASSLAGTSSEQFF
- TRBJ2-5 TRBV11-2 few TGTGCCAGCAGCAAACTACAGGGGCGCGGGGGGGAGACCCAGTACTTC CASSKLQGRGGETQYF
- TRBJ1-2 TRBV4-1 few TGCGCCAGCAGCCAAGATCTGAGCAATGGCTACACCTTC CASSQDLSNGYTF
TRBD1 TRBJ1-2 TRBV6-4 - TGTGCCAGCAGTGACGGACAGGGGGTATTGGGCTACACCTTC CASSDGQGVLGYTF
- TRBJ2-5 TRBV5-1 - TGCGCCAGCAGCACCAGGGCAGGCCTTCAAGAGACCCAGTACTTC CASSTRAGLQETQYF
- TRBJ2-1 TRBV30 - TGTGCCTGGAGTGTTGGACGGGGGCCCTACAATGAGCAGTTCTTC CAWSVGRGPYNEQFF
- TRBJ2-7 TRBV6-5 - TGTGCCAGCAGACCCAGGGGGGACGAGCAGTACTTC CASRPRGDEQYF
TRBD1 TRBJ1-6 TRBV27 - TGTGCCAGCAGTCTAAGCGACAGGGGTACGAATTCACCCCTCCACTTT CASSLSDRGTNSPLHF
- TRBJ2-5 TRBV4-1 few TGCGCCAGCAGCCACGCGGCACGTCGAGAGACCCAGTACTTC CASSHAARRETQYF
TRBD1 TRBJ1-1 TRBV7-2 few TGTGCCAGCAGCTCCGACAGGGTGGCGAACACTGAAGCTTTCTTT CASSSDRVANTEAFF
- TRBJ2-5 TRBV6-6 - TGTGCCAGCAGTTACCACAGGGTTTGGGAGACCCAGTACTTC CASSYHRVWETQYF
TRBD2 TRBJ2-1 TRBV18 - TGTGCCAGCTCTCTAGCGGGGACCACCTACAATGAGCAGTTCTTC CASSLAGTTYNEQFF
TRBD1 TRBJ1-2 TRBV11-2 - TGTGCCAGCAGCTTAGGCGACAGGGAGGACTATGGCTACACCTTC CASSLGDREDYGYTF
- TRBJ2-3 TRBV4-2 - TGTGCCAGCAGCCAAGGAGGGGCGTGGAAGAAAGGGAAGGCAGATACGCAGTATTTT CASSQGGAWKKGKADTQYF
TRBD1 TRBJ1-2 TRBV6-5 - TGTGCCAGCAGTTCCGCGACAGGGCTCAAAGGCTACACCTTC CASSSATGLKGYTF
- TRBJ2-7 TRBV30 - TGTGCCTCAGGACCGAGCTACGAGCAGTACTTC CASGPSYEQYF
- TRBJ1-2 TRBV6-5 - TGTGCCAGCAGTTTCCCGGGGACGGGTGGCTACACCTTC CASSFPGTGGYTF
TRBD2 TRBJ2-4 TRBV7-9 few TGTGCCAGCAGCGCCATAGCGGGGGGGCTCGACAAAAACATTCAGTACTTC CASSAIAGGLDKNIQYF
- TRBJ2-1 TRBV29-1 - TGCAGCGTTGTGACGCCCTACAATGAGCAGTTCTTC CSVVTPYNEQFF
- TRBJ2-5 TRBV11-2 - TGTGCCAGCAGCTTAAAGTCCAGGGTAGAGACCCAGTACTTC CASSLKSRVETQYF
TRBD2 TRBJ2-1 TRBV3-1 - TGTGCCAGCAGTCCGATCGGGACTAGTGTAAACAATGAGCAGTTCTTC CASSPIGTSVNNEQFF